Following are 28 T cell receptor beta chains from one sample sequenced in a study of CD8+ T cells in alopecia areata. Isolated RNA was reverse transcribed into cDNA used as the sequencing template. Libraries were prepared by immunoSEQ multiplex PCR; TCRdb keeps only in-frame clonotypes and omits some of them. This table has 150,000 or so clones, about 87% appearing once. The source was CD8+ T cells sorted from blood, collected at week 0. The receptors derive from a human donor with alopecia areata.

The rearrangement uses TRBV12-5 and TRBJ2-1; 9 nucleotides match TRBD2. The V gene end was trimmed by 1 base and the J gene end by 4 bases; junction bases not matched to a gene: 2. The CDR3 totals 15 residues. Per germline, CDR1 LGHNT and CDR2 FRNRAP. Written as DNA, the CDR3 is TGTGCTAGTGGTTTGGGCGGGGGGGAGTACAATGAGCAGTTCTTC. Encoded protein: CASGLGGGEYNEQFF.

The chain carries TRBV11-1 and TRBJ2-5; D is unresolved. From germline, CDR1 is SGHAT and CDR2 FQDESV (reference sequence). CDR3 length: 15 amino acids. V gave up 0 bases and J gave up 1 base, with 9 bases separating them. CDR3 coding DNA: TGTGCCAGCAGCTTAGCACAGACCCTCCAAGAGACCCAGTACTTC. Amino acid sequence: CASSLAQTLQETQYF.

The chain carries TRBV27 and TRBJ2-1; D gene ambiguous. Deletions cut 1 base from V and 0 bases from J, with 10 bases between. The CDR3 is made up of 16 amino acids. Germline V CDR1 and CDR2: MNHEY, SMNVEV (reference sequence). CDR3 region: CASSLWASDSYNEQFF. In nucleotides, the CDR3 is TGTGCCAGCAGTTTATGGGCATCCGACTCCTACAATGAGCAGTTCTTC.

This chain links TRBV7-3 with TRBJ2-1; TRBD2 might be the D (6 bases). The CDR3 is made up of 13 amino acids. V lost 5 bases, J lost 4 bases, and 9 bases lay in between. CDR1 and CDR2 (germline): SGHTA, FQGTGA. The DNA of the CDR3 is TGTGCCAGCAGCCCGGAGGGTTACAATGAGCAGTTCTTC. This encodes CASSPEGYNEQFF.

The chain is built from TRBV7-6 and TRBJ2-1; 9 bases are a match to TRBD1. Trimming removed 8 bases from V and 9 bases from J; junction bases left unmatched: 8. Germline V gene sequence: CDR1 SGHVS, CDR2 FNYEAQ. CDR3 length: 13 residues. The CDR3 sequence is CASEGQGIAEQFF. Written as DNA, the CDR3 is TGTGCCAGCGAGGGACAGGGAATCGCTGAGCAGTTCTTC.

The chain couples TRBV7-9 to TRBJ2-7; possible D gene TRBD1, 5 bases. Germline V gene sequence: CDR1 SEHNR, CDR2 FQNEAQ (reference sequence). Trimming stripped 1 base from V and 2 bases from J, with 9 bases between. The CDR3 is 14 residues long. The CDR3 region has the DNA TGTGCCAGCAGCTTAGAGGGCAGGGCCTACGAGCAGTACTTC. Translation: CASSLEGRAYEQYF.

The chain uses TRBV30 and TRBJ1-1; unclear D gene. CDR3 length: 14 amino acids. Germline-derived CDR1 and CDR2 are GTSNPN and SVGIG (reference sequence). The V and J ends lost 3 bases and 4 bases respectively, with 15 bases between them. CDR3 sequence (DNA): TGTGCCTGGAGGCCTCTCGGGATGGGCACTGAAGCTTTCTTT. This gives the protein CAWRPLGMGTEAFF.

The chain links TRBV9 to TRBJ1-1; the D gene is possibly TRBD1 (6 bases). The ends were cut back, 0 bases at V and 6 bases at J, with 12 bases in the middle. CDR1 SGDLS and CDR2 YYNGEE come from the germline V gene. The CDR3 is 14 amino acids. The CDR3 DNA reads as TGTGCCAGCAGCGTAGTAGGGGGAAGGGCTGAAGCTTTCTTT. Its protein is CASSVVGGRAEAFF. Complete variable domain (other parts from reference TRBV9 and TRBJ1-1): DSGVTQTPKHLITATGQRVTLRCSPRSGDLSVYWYQQSLDQGLQFLIQYYNGEERAKGNILERFSAQQFPDLHSELNLSSLELGDSALYFCASSVVGGRAEAFFGQGTRLTVV.

The V and J genes are TRBV29-1 and TRBJ2-3; 11 bases match TRBD2. With 3 bases clipped from V and 5 bases from J, the junction kept 7 bases outside the gene matches. The CDR3 is 15 residues long. From germline, CDR1 is SQVTM and CDR2 ANQGSEA. Written as DNA, the CDR3 is TGCAGCGTTGAGGGTATTCTAGCGGGAGGAGATACGCAGTATTTT. Its translation is CSVEGILAGGDTQYF.

The genes are TRBV6-5 and TRBJ1-5; D may be TRBD1 (5 bases). CDR3 length equals 15 residues. The V gene's germline CDR1 is MNHEY and CDR2 SVGAGI. Deletions cut 6 bases from V and 7 bases from J, with 19 bases between. CDR3 nucleotides: TGTGCCAGCAGGCCCCCGGGGGGTAGTAGGCAGCCCCAGCATTTT. Its translation: CASRPPGGSRQPQHF.

This clone was found once. The genes are TRBV11-1 and TRBJ2-1; D might be TRBD1 or TRBD2, each matching 5 bases. CDR3 length equals 14 residues. From germline, CDR1 is SGHAT and CDR2 FQDESV (reference sequence). V was cut by 6 bases and J by 6 bases, with 15 bases left in between. The DNA of the CDR3 is TGTGCCAGCAGTTACACTTCGGGACCCAATGAGCAGTTCTTC. Residues: CASSYTSGPNEQFF. The full variable domain, completed using reference TRBV11-1 and TRBJ2-1, is EAEVAQSPRYKITEKSQAVAFWCDPISGHATLYWYRQILGQGPELLVQFQDESVVDDSQLPKDRFSAERLKGVDSTLKIQPAELGDSAMYLCASSYTSGPNEQFFGPGTRLTVL.

The chain links TRBV9 to TRBJ1-2, with no clear D. This CDR3 region has 12 residues. Germline V gene data show CDR1 as SGDLS and CDR2 as YYNGEE. V was clipped by 0 bases and J by 4 bases, with 4 bases between them. CDR3 protein: CASSVASYGYTF. CDR3 in DNA: TGTGCCAGCAGCGTAGCGTCCTATGGCTACACCTTC.

The chain combines TRBV6-1 with TRBJ1-4; D unclear. CDR1 is MNHNS and CDR2 is SASEGT in the germline V gene. The CDR3 loop spans 15 amino acids. Trimming shortened V by 3 bases and J by 0 bases, and 8 bases separated the two germline ends. The CDR3 nucleotides read TGTGCCAGCAGTGATCCCCCAGCAACTAATGAAAAACTGTTTTTT. Its protein product is CASSDPPATNEKLFF.

The CDR3, as DNA: TGTGCCAGCAGCTTAGGTTCTGGGGGCGCGGGGGCTTTCTTT. It specifies CASSLGSGGAGAFF. The V call is TRBV11-2, the J call TRBJ1-1; possibly TRBD1 for D (6 bases). The CDR3 totals 14 residues. Germline V lookup: CDR1 SGHAT, CDR2 FQNNGV. V was pared by 1 base and J by 11 bases, with 17 bases between.

This chain joins TRBV29-1 and TRBJ2-7; possible D gene TRBD1, 6 bases. The CDR3 runs to 15 residues. The V end was cut by 0 bases, the J end by 0 bases, with 12 bases between. From germline, CDR1 is SQVTM and CDR2 ANQGSEA. The CDR3 is CSVEEAGVSSYEQYF. The CDR3 DNA reads TGCAGCGTTGAAGAAGCAGGGGTAAGCTCCTACGAGCAGTACTTC.

The chain links TRBV29-1 to TRBJ2-1; D is possibly TRBD1 (5 bases). The CDR3 is 12 residues long. Germline CDR1 is SQVTM and CDR2 is ANQGSEA. Trimming removed 7 bases from V and 3 bases from J, with 10 bases in between. The CDR3 here is CSATDNYNEQFF. In DNA form, the CDR3 reads TGCAGCGCGACAGACAACTACAATGAGCAGTTCTTC.

The chain links TRBV19 to TRBJ2-1; D remains ambiguous. The CDR3 is 13 amino acids. The germline V gene has CDR1 LNHDA and CDR2 SQIVND (reference sequence). V lost 3 bases, J lost 2 bases, and 5 bases lay in between. The chain's CDR3 is CASSMVAYNEQFF. In DNA, the CDR3 is TGTGCCAGTAGTATGGTGGCCTACAATGAGCAGTTCTTC. Variable domain in full (rest from reference TRBV19 and TRBJ2-1): DGGITQSPKYLFRKEGQNVTLSCEQNLNHDAMYWYRQDPGQGLRLIYYSQIVNDFQKGDIAEGYSVSREKKESFPLTVTSAQKNPTAFYLCASSMVAYNEQFFGPGTRLTVL.

The chain carries TRBV4-1 and TRBJ1-5; a possible D gene is TRBD1 (5 bases). Trimming took off 4 bases at V and 4 bases at J, with 14 bases between the two ends. The CDR3 has 15 amino acids. Germline loops: CDR1 MGHRA, CDR2 YSYEKL. As DNA, the CDR3 is TGCGCCAGCAGCCGGCCGGACGGGGGAAATCAGCCCCAGCATTTT. Amino acids: CASSRPDGGNQPQHF.

This rearrangement joins TRBV15 to TRBJ2-1, with D perhaps being TRBD1 or TRBD2 (5 bases each). Germline V gene sequence: CDR1 LNHNV, CDR2 YYDKDF (reference sequence). The CDR3 spans 15 residues. With 9 bases removed from V and 4 bases from J, the gap between germline ends came to 19 bases. The CDR3 sequence: CATTWAGTAYNEQFF. In nucleotides, the CDR3 is TGTGCCACGACCTGGGCTGGGACGGCGTACAATGAGCAGTTCTTC.

The chain carries TRBV9 and TRBJ2-7; 9 bases match TRBD1. Trimming took 4 bases from V and 3 from J; bases not matched to a gene: 8. The germline V gene has CDR1 SGDLS and CDR2 YYNGEE. The CDR3 spans 15 residues. CDR3 in amino acids: CASSPYRTGDYEQYF. CDR3 nucleotides: TGTGCCAGCAGCCCGTACCGGACAGGGGACTACGAGCAGTACTTC.

The chain combines TRBV5-1 with TRBJ2-1; D not resolved. CDR1 SGHRS and CDR2 YFSETQ come from the germline V gene. Trimming cost V 4 bases and J 1 base, with 9 bases left between them. The CDR3 runs to 14 residues. The CDR3 loop reads CASSRPESYNEQFF. CDR3 DNA: TGCGCCAGCAGCCGACCGGAGTCCTACAATGAGCAGTTCTTC. The full variable domain, completed using reference TRBV5-1 and TRBJ2-1, is KAGVTQTPRYLIKTRGQQVTLSCSPISGHRSVSWYQQTPGQGLQFLFEYFSETQRNKGNFPGRFSGRQFSNSRSEMNVSTLELGDSALYLCASSRPESYNEQFFGPGTRLTVL.

The chain has TRBV6-1 and TRBJ2-7; 10 bases agree with TRBD2. After removal of 8 bases from V and 5 bases from J, the junction contained 9 bases not matched to a gene. The CDR3 length is 14 residues. The V gene's germline CDR1 is MNHNS and CDR2 SASEGT. CDR3 in DNA: TGTGCCAGCGAAGCGGGAGGGCCTATCAACGAGCAGTACTTC. As protein: CASEAGGPINEQYF.

The V and J genes are TRBV9 and TRBJ2-2; D ambiguous. V was shortened by 0 bases and J by 4 bases, with 10 bases between the two germline ends. The germline V gene encodes CDR1 SGDLS and CDR2 YYNGEE. This CDR3 has 15 amino acids. The CDR3 DNA reads as TGTGCCAGCAGCGTAGGCGGAGTCTCCACCGGGGAGCTGTTTTTT. Protein: CASSVGGVSTGELFF.

This clone appeared once. The chain recombines TRBV6-6 with TRBJ1-5; no clear D gene. V lost 2 bases, J lost 6 bases, and 17 bases lay in between. CDR1 and CDR2 from the germline V gene are MNHNY and SVGAGI (reference sequence). This CDR3 contains 16 residues. The CDR3 is CASSYLVGQVGQPQHF. The CDR3 DNA reads as TGTGCCAGCAGTTACCTAGTAGGGCAGGTGGGTCAGCCCCAGCATTTT.

This clone was detected once. The chain combines TRBV13 with TRBJ1-5; D is perhaps TRBD1 (5 bases). Germline-derived CDR1 and CDR2 are PRHDT and FYEKMQ (reference sequence). CDR3 size: 15 residues. The V gene lost 4 bases and the J gene lost 6 bases, with 16 bases spanning the gap. CDR3 nucleotides: TGTGCCAGCAGCTCGGGACGGGCGGGGAGTCAGCCCCAGCATTTT. Translation: CASSSGRAGSQPQHF.

The V gene is TRBV30, the J gene TRBJ1-5, with D possibly matching TRBD1 (6 bases). CDR1 and CDR2 from the germline V gene are GTSNPN and SVGIG (reference sequence). The ends were cut back, 3 bases at V and 4 bases at J, with 13 bases in the middle. The CDR3 totals 14 residues. The CDR3 sequence is CAWSFGTNNQPQHF. The CDR3 DNA reads TGTGCCTGGAGCTTTGGGACAAATAATCAGCCCCAGCATTTT.

The V gene is TRBV2, the J gene TRBJ2-7; 8 bases align to TRBD1. V dropped 5 bases and J dropped 6; count of bases not matched to a gene: 15. CDR3 length: 16 amino acids. The germline V gene has CDR1 SNHLY and CDR2 FYNNEI. The CDR3 here is CASSREPGQVYSEQYF. CDR3 DNA: TGTGCCAGCAGTCGGGAACCGGGACAGGTTTATTCCGAGCAGTACTTC.

This chain uses TRBV27 with TRBJ2-7; D possibly corresponds to TRBD2 (6 bases). Germline assignment: CDR1 MNHEY and CDR2 SMNVEV (reference sequence). V was clipped by 1 base and J by 4 bases, with 17 bases between them. This CDR3 spans 16 amino acids. CDR3 sequence reads: CASSLFPGAENYEQYF. The CDR3 region has the DNA TGTGCCAGCAGTTTATTTCCGGGAGCGGAGAATTACGAGCAGTACTTC.